These 10 T cell receptor beta chains were all obtained from the same sample, sequenced in a study (dated by TCRdb to between 2014 and 2017). Library preparation was by 5' RACE. Sequencing took place on an Illumina MiSeq. The public reads were reprocessed in TCRdb via fastp at Q25 and MiXCR, keeping in-frame beta chains. CDR3 protein sequences are deduplicated, and each keeps its most common genes and DNA. The sample data list 35,000 to 50,000 distinct CDR3 sequences, and about 32% of these were observed just once. The ten largest clones add up to about 4% of the sample. Material for sequencing was tumor-infiltrating memory CD4+ T cells sorted from the breast tumor. The cell subset or site label corresponds to: memory CD4+ T cells, CD4+CD45RO+CD25-. The receptors stem from a female donor with breast cancer.

With respect to this clonotype: A single base separates this from a much larger clone, so it may be a read error. The chain has TRBV12-3 or TRBV12-4 and TRBJ2-2; D might be TRBD1 or TRBD2, each matching 5 bases. CDR3 size: 13 residues. In nucleotides, the CDR3 is TGTGCCAGCAGTTTATCGGGGACCGGGGAGCTGTCTTTT. Its protein is CASSLSGTGELSF.

This clonotype showed up many times. The rearrangement links TRBV3-1 to TRBJ2-3; D unresolved. Per germline, CDR1 LGHDT and CDR2 YNNKEL (reference sequence). V was shortened by 0 bases and J by 7 bases, with 11 bases between the two germline ends. This CDR3 contains 14 residues. The CDR3 nucleotides read TGTGCCAGCAGCCAAGATCCGACTGGGAATACGCAGTATTTT. This sequence encodes CASSQDPTGNTQYF.

The chain joins TRBV12-3 or TRBV12-4 to TRBJ2-2; D is uncertain. Trimming removed 5 bases from V and 4 bases from J, with 14 bases in between. The CDR3 is made up of 15 amino acids. CDR3 nucleotides: TGTGCCAGCAGTCTCCGGGTGGCCCTCACCGGGGAGCTGTTTTTT. It encodes CASSLRVALTGELFF.

V is TRBV5-1 and J is TRBJ1-1; maybe TRBD1 (6 bases). The CDR3 contains 14 residues. Trimming took 7 bases from V and 4 from J, leaving 17 bases between them. CDR1 SGHRS and CDR2 YFSETQ come from the germline V gene. CDR3 sequence: CASGGGTGTTEAFF. As DNA, the CDR3 is TGCGCCAGCGGAGGGGGAACAGGGACCACTGAAGCTTTCTTT.

In the case of this clonotype: The junction departs from the called germline gene at one end, perhaps through a read error. This chain links TRBV25-1 with TRBJ2-3, with 8 positions matching TRBD1. CDR1 and CDR2 from the germline V gene are MGHDK and SYGVNS. The CDR3 has 14 amino acids. The CDR3: CASSARQGTDTRYF. DNA of the CDR3: TGTGCCAGCAGTGCAAGACAGGGGACAGATACGCGGTATTTT.

The V call is TRBV5-1, the J call TRBJ2-1, with 10 bases matching TRBD2. The CDR3 runs 15 residues. Germline values: CDR1 SGHRS, CDR2 YFSETQ. The V and J ends lost 4 bases and 4 bases, in that order; junction bases with no gene match: 5. The CDR3 sequence: CASSPRTSGYNEQFF. DNA for the CDR3: TGCGCCAGCAGCCCTAGGACTAGCGGATACAATGAGCAGTTCTTC.

Details on this clonotype: The germline gene is not matched at one end of the junction; a read error may be the cause. V usage is TRBV4-3 and J usage is TRBJ1-5; D gene unclear. This CDR3 comprises 13 residues. Germline CDR1 LGHNA, CDR2 YSLEER. Here the CDR3 reads CASSQDPEQPQHF. CDR3 in DNA: TGTGCCAGCAGCCAAGATCCGGAACAGCCCCAGCATTTT.

This rearrangement joins TRBV3-1 to TRBJ1-6; D is uncertain. The germline V gene has CDR1 LGHDT and CDR2 YNNKEL (reference sequence). The ends were cut back, 5 bases at V and 9 bases at J, with 14 bases in the middle. The CDR3 is 14 residues long. CDR3 coding DNA: TGTGCCAGCAGCGGCGGGGATTCAGCTTCACCCCTCCACTTT. The encoded protein is CASSGGDSASPLHF. Drawing the rest from reference TRBV3-1 and TRBJ1-6, the complete variable domain is DTAVSQTPKYLVTQMGNDKSIKCEQNLGHDTMYWYKQDSKKFLKIMFSYNNKELIINETVPNRFSPKSPDKAHLNLHINSLELGDSAVYFCASSGGDSASPLHFGNGTRLTVT.

The chain links TRBV12-3 or TRBV12-4 to TRBJ2-1; 9 bases align to TRBD1. Trimming at V came to 2 bases and at J to 7 bases, leaving 3 bases not matched to a gene. The length of the CDR3 is 14 residues. This CDR3 reads CASSLPQGANEQFF. The CDR3 region has the DNA TGTGCCAGCAGTTTACCACAGGGGGCAAATGAGCAGTTCTTC.

This clonotype has more than one count but fewer than ten. As DNA, the CDR3 is TGTGCCAGCAGACCTGGACTAGCGGAGCAGGGGACCTACGAGCAGTACTTC. It codes for CASRPGLAEQGTYEQYF. The chain links TRBV28 to TRBJ2-7, with 10 bases fitting TRBD2. V gave up 6 bases and J gave up 2 bases; unmatched junction bases: 13. The length of the CDR3 is 17 residues. Germline-derived CDR1 and CDR2 are MDHEN and SYDVKM.